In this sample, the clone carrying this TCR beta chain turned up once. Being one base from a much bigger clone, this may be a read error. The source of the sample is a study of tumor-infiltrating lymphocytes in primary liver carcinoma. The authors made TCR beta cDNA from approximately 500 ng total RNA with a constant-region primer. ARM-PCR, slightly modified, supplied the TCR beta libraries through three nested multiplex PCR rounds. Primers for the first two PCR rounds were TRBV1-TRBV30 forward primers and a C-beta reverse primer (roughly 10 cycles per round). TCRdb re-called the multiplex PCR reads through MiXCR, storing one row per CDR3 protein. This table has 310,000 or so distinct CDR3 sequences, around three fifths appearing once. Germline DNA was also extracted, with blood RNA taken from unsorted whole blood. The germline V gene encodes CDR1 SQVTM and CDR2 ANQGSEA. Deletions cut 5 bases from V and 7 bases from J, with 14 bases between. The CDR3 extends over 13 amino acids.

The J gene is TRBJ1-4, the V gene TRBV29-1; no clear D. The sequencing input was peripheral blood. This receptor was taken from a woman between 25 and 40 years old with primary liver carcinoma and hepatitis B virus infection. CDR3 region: CSVSRDVGEKLFF. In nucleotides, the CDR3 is TGCAGCGTTTCCCGCGACGTCGGTGAAAAACTGTTTTTT.